This record covers a single T cell receptor (beta chain). Its specificity is unknown. These data belong to a study of T cells expressing NK-cell markers. Study background: The TCR beta repertoires were obtained from sorted CD3+CD56+NKG2C+, CD3+CD56+NKG2C- and CD3+CD56-NKG2C+ T cells. Within the sequenced cohort of eight donors, seven exhibited HCMV seropositivity and one was seronegative.

Study observations and caveats: Of CD8+ T cells, 1.0-7.0% belonged to dominant NKG2C+ clonotypes in six or seven donors. Dominance of the CD3+CD56-NKG2C+ fraction by these clonotypes also held in several donors.

TCRdb re-called the 5' RACE reads and gives one entry per CDR3 protein, without DNA. The specimen's table records approximately 420,000 distinct CDR3 sequences. Germline loops: CDR1 DFQATT, CDR2 SNEGSKA (reference sequence). The CDR3 spans 14 residues. Sequenced sample: blood T cells: a sorted CD56 or NKG2C T cell subset, CD4+ or CD8+ T cells, or bulk PBMC T cells (not recorded which). This rearrangement joins TRBV20-1 to TRBJ2-3; the TRBD2 assignment by TCRdb is unverifiable without DNA. The TCR sequence derives from a woman in her fifties or sixties in good health. The CDR3 sequence is CSARKTSGRDTQYF.